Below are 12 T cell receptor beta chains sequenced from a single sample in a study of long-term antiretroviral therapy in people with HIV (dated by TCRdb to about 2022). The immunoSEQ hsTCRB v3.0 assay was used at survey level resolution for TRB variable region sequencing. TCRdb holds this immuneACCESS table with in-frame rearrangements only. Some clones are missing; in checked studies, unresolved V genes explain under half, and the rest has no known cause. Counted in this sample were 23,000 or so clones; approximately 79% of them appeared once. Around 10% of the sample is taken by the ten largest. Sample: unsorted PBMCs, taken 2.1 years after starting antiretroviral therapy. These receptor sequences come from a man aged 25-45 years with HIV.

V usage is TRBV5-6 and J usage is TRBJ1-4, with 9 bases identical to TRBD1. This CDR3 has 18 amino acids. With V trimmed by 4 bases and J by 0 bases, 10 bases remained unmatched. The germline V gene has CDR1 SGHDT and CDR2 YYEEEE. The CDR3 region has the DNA TGTGCCAGCAGCGGAGGACAGGGGCGGGTATCAACTAATGAAAAACTGTTTTTT. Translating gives CASSGGQGRVSTNEKLFF.

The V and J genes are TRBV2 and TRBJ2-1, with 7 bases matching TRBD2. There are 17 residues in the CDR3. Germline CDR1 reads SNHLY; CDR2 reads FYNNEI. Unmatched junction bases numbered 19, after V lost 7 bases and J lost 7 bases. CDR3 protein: CASTPGLLRRRGNEQFF. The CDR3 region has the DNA TGTGCCAGCACGCCGGGACTACTCCGGAGAAGAGGGAATGAGCAGTTCTTC.

The CDR3 nucleotides read TGTGCCTGGAGGGGGAGAGGGGGCGCGCAAGGCTACACCTTC. Translated, it gives CAWRGRGGAQGYTF. This chain connects TRBV30 to TRBJ1-2; 7 bases match TRBD1. This CDR3 is 14 amino acids long. The V gene's germline CDR1 is GTSNPN and CDR2 SVGIG (reference sequence). The ends lost 3 bases at V and 8 bases at J; junction bases unmatched: 12. The whole variable domain, remainder taken from reference TRBV30 and TRBJ1-2, is SQTIHQWPATLVQPVGSPLSLECTVEGTSNPNLYWYRQAAGRGLQLLFYSVGIGQISSEVPQNLSASRPQDRQFILSSKKLLLSDSGFYLCAWRGRGGAQGYTFGSGTRLTVV.

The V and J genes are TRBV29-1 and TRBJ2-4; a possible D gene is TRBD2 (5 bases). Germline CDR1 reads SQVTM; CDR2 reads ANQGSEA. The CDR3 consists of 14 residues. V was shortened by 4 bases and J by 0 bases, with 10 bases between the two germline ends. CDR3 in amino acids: CSVGSGIAKNIQYF. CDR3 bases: TGCAGCGTTGGTTCCGGGATAGCCAAAAACATTCAGTACTTC.

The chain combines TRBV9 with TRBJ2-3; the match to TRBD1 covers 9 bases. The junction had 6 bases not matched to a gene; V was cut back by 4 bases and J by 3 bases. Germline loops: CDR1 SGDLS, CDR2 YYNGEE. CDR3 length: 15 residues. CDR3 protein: CASSPGTGRTDTQYF. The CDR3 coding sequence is TGTGCCAGCAGCCCAGGGACAGGGAGGACAGATACGCAGTATTTT.

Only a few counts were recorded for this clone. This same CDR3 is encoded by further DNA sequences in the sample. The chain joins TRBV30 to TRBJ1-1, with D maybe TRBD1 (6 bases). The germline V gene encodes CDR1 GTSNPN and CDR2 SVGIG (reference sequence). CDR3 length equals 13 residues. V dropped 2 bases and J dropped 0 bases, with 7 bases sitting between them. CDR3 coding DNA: TGTGCCTGGAGTACAGGGATGAACACTGAAGCTTTCTTT. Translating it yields CAWSTGMNTEAFF. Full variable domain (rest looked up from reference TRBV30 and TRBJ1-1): SQTIHQWPATLVQPVGSPLSLECTVEGTSNPNLYWYRQAAGRGLQLLFYSVGIGQISSEVPQNLSASRPQDRQFILSSKKLLLSDSGFYLCAWSTGMNTEAFFGQGTRLTVV.

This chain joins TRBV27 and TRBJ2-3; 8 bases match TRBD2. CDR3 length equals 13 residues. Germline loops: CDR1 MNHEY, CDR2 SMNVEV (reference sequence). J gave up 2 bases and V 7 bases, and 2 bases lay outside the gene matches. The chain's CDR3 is CASKGLDTDTQYF. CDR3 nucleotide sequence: TGTGCCAGCAAGGGACTAGACACAGATACGCAGTATTTT.

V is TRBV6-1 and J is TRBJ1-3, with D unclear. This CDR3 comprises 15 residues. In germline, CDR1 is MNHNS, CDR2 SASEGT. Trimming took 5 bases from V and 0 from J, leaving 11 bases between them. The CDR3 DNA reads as TGTGCCAGCAGTAAGACGCACAGCTCTGGAAACACCATATATTTT. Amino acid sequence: CASSKTHSSGNTIYF.

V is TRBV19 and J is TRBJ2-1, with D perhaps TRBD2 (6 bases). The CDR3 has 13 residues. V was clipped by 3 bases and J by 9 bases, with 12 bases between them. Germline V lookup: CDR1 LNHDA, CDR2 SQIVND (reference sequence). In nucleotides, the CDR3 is TGTGCCAGTAGTATTAGACTAGAGGCTGAGCAGTTCTTC. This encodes CASSIRLEAEQFF. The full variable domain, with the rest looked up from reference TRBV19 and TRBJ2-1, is DGGITQSPKYLFRKEGQNVTLSCEQNLNHDAMYWYRQDPGQGLRLIYYSQIVNDFQKGDIAEGYSVSREKKESFPLTVTSAQKNPTAFYLCASSIRLEAEQFFGPGTRLTVL.

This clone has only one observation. Written as DNA, the CDR3 is TGTGCCAGCATCCCCTTCGGGGAGGGGGGCTACACCTTC. It encodes CASIPFGEGGYTF. V and J are TRBV6-1 and TRBJ1-2; D is possibly TRBD1 (5 bases). This CDR3 has 13 amino acids. V was clipped by 7 bases and J by 8 bases, with 17 bases between them. Germline CDR1 is MNHNS and CDR2 is SASEGT.

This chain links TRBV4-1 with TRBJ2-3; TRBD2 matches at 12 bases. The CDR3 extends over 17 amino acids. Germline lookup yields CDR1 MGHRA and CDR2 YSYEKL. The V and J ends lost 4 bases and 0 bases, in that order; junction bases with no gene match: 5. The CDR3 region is CASSLSGLAGSTDTQYF. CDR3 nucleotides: TGCGCCAGCAGCCTGTCCGGACTAGCGGGGAGCACAGATACGCAGTATTTT.

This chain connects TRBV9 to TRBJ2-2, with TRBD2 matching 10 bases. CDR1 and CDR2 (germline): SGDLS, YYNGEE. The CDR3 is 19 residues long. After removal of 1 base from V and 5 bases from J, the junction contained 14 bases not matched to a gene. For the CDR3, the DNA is TGTGCCAGCAGCGTATCCCGGCTAGCGGGAGTAAGTTGGACCGGGGAGCTGTTTTTT. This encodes CASSVSRLAGVSWTGELFF.